The entry that follows covers one T cell receptor (beta chain) sequence. The entry originates in a study of T-cell reconstitution after alpha-beta-depleted transplantation in children. Unique molecular identifiers were built into the TCRbeta library. TCRdb re-called the PCR reads through MiXCR, storing one row per CDR3 protein. The sample includes roughly 590,000 distinct CDR3 sequences, 16% of them seen just once. Trimming left V 5 bases short and J 0 bases short, with 11 bases between. Germline V lookup: CDR1 SEHNR, CDR2 FQNEAQ (reference sequence). This CDR3 has 16 residues. Source: PBMCs from the stem cell graft donor, taken from the stem cell graft. This TCR was sampled from a human donor who donated a stem cell graft to a child with acute myeloid leukemia. This chain connects TRBV7-9 to TRBJ1-6; D is ambiguous. CDR3 DNA: TGTGCCAGCAGCATGGTCGGCAGCTCCTATAATTCACCCCTCCACTTT. Encoded protein: CASSMVGSSYNSPLHF.